The 25 T cell receptor beta chains below were found in one sample sequenced in a study of blood T cell repertoires in COVID-19. Here immunoSEQ multiplex PCR was the method, and the copy in TCRdb shows in-frame clones only, minus some. The sample has 310,000 or so clones; 70% to 90% are singletons. Input material: PBMCs or T cells enriched from blood (not recorded which). The receptors here all came from a woman in her thirties who had recovered from COVID-19.

DNA of the CDR3: TGTGCCTGGAAAAGCGGTGTATCTGAAGCTTTCTTT. This codes for CAWKSGVSEAFF. The V and J genes are TRBV30 and TRBJ1-1; unclear D gene. Germline V CDR1 and CDR2: GTSNPN, SVGIG (reference sequence). V was trimmed by 4 bases and J by 6 bases, leaving 12 bases between them. This CDR3 region has 12 residues.

The chain couples TRBV30 to TRBJ2-1; 11 bases align to TRBD2. Looked up from germline, CDR1 is GTSNPN and CDR2 is SVGIG (reference sequence). V dropped 3 bases and J dropped 4; count of bases not matched to a gene: 2. CDR3 length: 14 residues. The CDR3 is CAWRTSGVYNEQFF. The CDR3 DNA reads as TGTGCCTGGAGGACTAGCGGGGTTTACAATGAGCAGTTCTTC.

V is TRBV11-3 and J is TRBJ2-7; D is possibly TRBD2 (7 bases). The germline V and J ends were trimmed by 5 bases and 7 bases, with 12 bases remaining between them. The CDR3 is 12 residues long. Germline V CDR1 and CDR2: SGHNT, YENEEA. CDR3 sequence reads: CASSPRGGEQYF. The CDR3 DNA is TGTGCCAGCAGCCCTAGGGGGGGGGAGCAGTACTTC.

The gene calls are TRBV5-1 and TRBJ2-1; 11 bases match TRBD2. Looked up from germline, CDR1 is SGHRS and CDR2 is YFSETQ. Trimming removed 0 bases from V and 1 base from J; junction bases left unmatched: 3. The CDR3 sequence is 17 residues long. The CDR3 coding sequence is TGCGCCAGCAGCTTGGCTAGCGGGGGGCTTTCCTACAATGAGCAGTTCTTC. Amino acids: CASSLASGGLSYNEQFF.

The chain employs TRBV4-1 and TRBJ2-2; possibly TRBD1 for D (5 bases). Germline V gene lookup returns CDR1 MGHRA and CDR2 YSYEKL. Trimming removed 1 base at V and 5 bases at J, with 14 bases between. The CDR3 covers 16 residues. The CDR3 region has the DNA TGCGCCAGCAGCCAAGCCGCCAGGGTCGGGACCGGGGAGCTGTTTTTT. It is translated as CASSQAARVGTGELFF.

V is TRBV10-2 and J is TRBJ1-4; 7 bases match TRBD1. Germline V gene lookup returns CDR1 WSHSY and CDR2 SAAADI. The trim removed 6 bases at V and 5 bases at J, leaving 9 bases unmatched. The CDR3 spans 15 residues. The CDR3 protein is CASSLNRGPNEKLFF. The DNA for the CDR3 is TGCGCCAGCAGCCTCAACAGGGGACCGAATGAAAAACTGTTTTTT.

V usage is TRBV12-3 or TRBV12-4 and J usage is TRBJ1-2; D is unresolved. The CDR3 loop spans 13 amino acids. The V gene lost 6 bases and the J gene lost 6 bases, with 14 bases spanning the gap. CDR3 in amino acids: CASRLTQTNGYTF. CDR3 sequence (DNA): TGTGCCAGCAGGTTGACACAAACCAATGGCTACACCTTC.

The rearrangement links TRBV13 to TRBJ2-2; tentatively, D is TRBD2 (6 bases). The length of the CDR3 is 17 residues. Germline loops: CDR1 PRHDT, CDR2 FYEKMQ (reference sequence). The V end was cut by 5 bases, the J end by 5 bases, with 21 bases between. The CDR3 DNA reads as TGTGCCAGCAGCCCCAGGTCATCTACGGGGAGGACCGGGGAGCTGTTTTTT. Translating gives CASSPRSSTGRTGELFF.

Note on this clone: Other nucleotide sequences from this sample produce the same CDR3. The chain carries TRBV2 and TRBJ1-1; 7 positions match TRBD1. Germline trimming cut 5 bases from V and 5 bases from J; bases unmatched to any gene: 2. The length of the CDR3 is 12 residues. The germline CDR1 and CDR2 sequences are SNHLY and FYNNEI. The CDR3 reads CASSPGGTEAFF. The CDR3 DNA reads TGTGCCAGCAGTCCAGGGGGGACTGAAGCTTTCTTT.

The chain uses TRBV5-6 and TRBJ2-3, with 10 bases lining up with TRBD2. V dropped 2 bases and J dropped 1; count of bases not matched to a gene: 7. Germline CDR1 SGHDT, CDR2 YYEEEE. The CDR3 consists of 17 residues. The CDR3 DNA reads TGTGCCAGCAGCTTCAAATTTCTAGCGGGGGGCACAGATACGCAGTATTTT. Translation gives CASSFKFLAGGTDTQYF.

The chain couples TRBV12-2 to TRBJ1-1; the table's D call, TRBD1, has no DNA check behind it. TRBV12-2 is designated a pseudogene. This CDR3 region has 15 residues. CDR3 sequence: CASRLPTGENTEAFF. The CDR3, as DNA: TGTGCAAGTCGCTTACCGACAGGAGAGAACACTGAAGCTTTCTTT.

The rearrangement uses TRBV7-2 and TRBJ2-1, with D possibly being TRBD2 (7 bases). V dropped 5 bases and J dropped 9 bases, with 23 bases sitting between them. The CDR3 covers 16 residues. From germline, CDR1 is SGHTA and CDR2 FQGNSA. For the CDR3, the DNA is TGTGCCAGCAGCCCCGAGGGGGGGGGCACGAGGGGTGAGCAGTTCTTC. As protein: CASSPEGGGTRGEQFF.

The chain couples TRBV14 to TRBJ2-7; possible D gene TRBD2, 5 bases. CDR1 is SGHDN, CDR2 FVKESK, per germline. V lost 4 bases to trimming and J lost 4 bases, with 14 bases between them. The CDR3 length is 14 residues. Written as DNA, the CDR3 is TGTGCCAGCAGCCTAGTCCACTCGGGATACGAGCAGTACTTC. Translated: CASSLVHSGYEQYF.

The gene calls are TRBV7-9 and TRBJ1-5, with TRBD1 identical over 10 bases. Trimming took 5 bases from V and 2 from J; bases not matched to a gene: 15. The CDR3 is 19 residues long. The germline CDR1 and CDR2 sequences are SEHNR and FQNEAQ (reference sequence). The CDR3 here is CASSQVPGQGWGGNQPQHF. CDR3 DNA sequence: TGTGCCAGCAGCCAAGTCCCGGGACAGGGGTGGGGAGGCAATCAGCCCCAGCATTTT.

The rearrangement joins TRBV4-2 to TRBJ1-4, with 7 bases matching TRBD1. J gave up 1 base and V 3 bases, and 2 bases lay outside the gene matches. The CDR3 runs to 15 residues. CDR1 is LGHNA, CDR2 YNFKEQ, per germline. Here the CDR3 DNA reads TGTGCCAGCAGCCACCCAGGGGGAACTAATGAAAAACTGTTTTTT. Translating gives CASSHPGGTNEKLFF.

J is TRBJ1-1 and V is TRBV18; D not resolved. The germline V and J ends were trimmed by 2 bases and 0 bases, with 10 bases remaining between them. The germline V gene has CDR1 KGHSH and CDR2 LQKENI. The CDR3 spans 15 residues. The CDR3 reads CASSPYGLLNTEAFF. In DNA form, the CDR3 reads TGTGCCAGCTCACCATACGGGTTGTTGAACACTGAAGCTTTCTTT.

V usage is TRBV19 and J usage is TRBJ1-4; no clear D gene. The V gene's germline CDR1 is LNHDA and CDR2 SQIVND (reference sequence). The V gene lost 4 bases and the J gene lost 7 bases, with 10 bases spanning the gap. This CDR3 is built from 13 residues. In DNA, the CDR3 is TGTGCCAGTAGTACGAACCGGGGTGAAAAACTGTTTTTT. The encoded protein is CASSTNRGEKLFF.

This clone has more than one count but fewer than ten. V gene TRBV7-9 combines with J gene TRBJ1-2; 9 bases line up with TRBD1. CDR3 size: 16 residues. The V and J ends lost 5 bases and 3 bases, in that order; junction bases with no gene match: 10. Germline CDR1 and CDR2: SEHNR and FQNEAQ (reference sequence). CDR3 region: CASSLIPRDRDYGYTF. The CDR3 coding sequence is TGTGCCAGCAGCCTTATTCCCCGGGACAGGGACTATGGCTACACCTTC.

The J gene is TRBJ1-3, the V gene TRBV20-1; no reliable D call. Trimming removed 2 bases at V and 6 bases at J, with 5 bases between. The CDR3 has 11 residues. Looked up from germline, CDR1 is DFQATT and CDR2 is SNEGSKA (reference sequence). DNA of the CDR3: TGCAGTGCTAGAAGAGAAAACACCATATATTTT. Its translation: CSARRENTIYF.

This clone was recorded once. The J gene is TRBJ1-2, the V gene TRBV7-2, with 11 positions matching TRBD1. This CDR3 is built from 17 residues. The ends lost 3 bases at V and 2 bases at J; junction bases unmatched: 8. Germline-derived CDR1 and CDR2 are SGHTA and FQGNSA. The CDR3 region is CASSLDRGLSVNYGYTF. CDR3 in DNA: TGTGCCAGCAGCTTGGACAGGGGGCTCTCCGTCAACTATGGCTACACCTTC.

This sequence joins TRBV3-1 (or the pseudogene TRBV3-2) and TRBJ1-6; possible D gene TRBD1, 5 bases. Per the germline V gene, CDR1 is LGHDT and CDR2 is YNNKEL (reference sequence). The CDR3 is made up of 12 amino acids. Trimming removed 6 bases at V and 10 bases at J, with 10 bases between. The CDR3 is CASSTGDSPLHF. The CDR3 bases are TGTGCCAGCAGTACAGGAGACTCACCCCTCCACTTT.

J is TRBJ2-1 and V is TRBV7-2, with 10 bases lining up with TRBD2. This CDR3 comprises 15 residues. Trimming cost V 4 bases and J 7 bases; bases outside gene matches: 7. Germline V lookup: CDR1 SGHTA, CDR2 FQGNSA. This chain's CDR3 is CASSSLAGAPNEQFF. The CDR3 nucleotides are TGTGCCAGCAGCTCGCTAGCGGGGGCCCCTAATGAGCAGTTCTTC.

The chain uses TRBV6-5 and TRBJ1-2, with D possibly matching TRBD1 (6 bases). The CDR3 loop spans 14 amino acids. The germline CDR1 and CDR2 sequences are MNHEY and SVGAGI. The V end lost 5 bases, the J end lost 7 bases, and 17 bases lay between the germline ends. The CDR3 sequence is CASSPIAGASGYTF. The CDR3 region has the DNA TGTGCCAGCAGTCCAATAGCAGGGGCCTCTGGCTACACCTTC.

This clone was found once. This sequence joins TRBV5-1 and TRBJ2-5; 11 bases are shared with TRBD2. The CDR3 extends over 16 amino acids. CDR1 is SGHRS and CDR2 is YFSETQ in the germline V gene. V dropped 4 bases and J dropped 4; count of bases not matched to a gene: 9. Here the CDR3 reads CASSRLVAGGAETQYF. CDR3 DNA: TGCGCCAGCAGCCGACTGGTAGCGGGGGGGGCAGAGACCCAGTACTTC. Together with reference TRBV5-1 and TRBJ2-5, the CDR3 gives the full variable domain: KAGVTQTPRYLIKTRGQQVTLSCSPISGHRSVSWYQQTPGQGLQFLFEYFSETQRNKGNFPGRFSGRQFSNSRSEMNVSTLELGDSALYLCASSRLVAGGAETQYFGPGTRLLVL.

The chain couples TRBV28 to TRBJ1-2; no firm D call. Trimming left V 5 bases short and J 3 bases short, with 4 bases between. Germline values: CDR1 MDHEN, CDR2 SYDVKM. The CDR3 length is 11 residues. The CDR3 spells CASSRYYGYTF. CDR3 in DNA: TGTGCCAGCAGTCGGTACTATGGCTACACCTTC.